This TCR beta chain derives from a study of blood T cell repertoires in COVID-19. Study summary: From the United States, Italy and Spain came samples of acute and convalescent COVID-19.

This CDR3 is 15 amino acids long. V lost 3 bases, J lost 2 bases, and 1 base stayed unmatched. The V gene's germline CDR1 is SNHLY and CDR2 FYNNEI. Authors' methods: Amplified reference gene primers provided the basis for estimating nucleated cell counts. Some clones are missing from TCRdb's copy, which holds only in-frame ones; the method was immunoSEQ multiplex PCR. V and J calls and clone size are copied from that table; D and trimming were computed from the DNA. The sample carries approximately 170,000 clones, about 88% recorded once. The clonotype comes from a man in his sixties with active or convalescent COVID-19. Input material: peripheral blood. This chain joins TRBV2 and TRBJ2-1; 10 positions agree with TRBD2. Here the CDR3 reads CASSEGTSAYNEQFF. The CDR3 bases are TGTGCCAGCAGTGAGGGGACTAGCGCCTACAATGAGCAGTTCTTC.